Below, 5 T cell receptor beta chains from the same sample are listed, as sequenced in a study of vaccination and CD4 T cells after COVID-19 (dated by TCRdb to between 2022 and 2023). Libraries were constructed by PCR. Sequenced using an Illumina iSeq 100. DNA from cultured CD4+ T cells underwent TCR sequencing with the Oncomine TCR Beta short-read assay at the Johns Hopkins FTIC core. The public reads were run again by TCRdb, first through fastp at Q25 and then through MiXCR, and only productive beta chains were kept. When rows share a CDR3 protein, they turn into one entry using the most common DNA and genes. The sample yields about 29,000 distinct CDR3 sequences; around 64% were counted once. The ten largest clonotypes hold approximately 16% of the sample. The antigens these receptors bind are not known. The label giving this sample's treatment or condition can be read as: roughly nine-day PBMC culture with coronavirus spike peptide pools or control peptides (ViraFEST assay).

The material was CD4+ T cells from blood, cultured in vitro, obtained after SARS-CoV-2 vaccination. The receptors derive from a human donor who received a COVID-19 vaccine.

This clonotype was counted between two and nine times. This chain joins TRBV12-3 or TRBV12-4 and TRBJ1-2, with D perhaps TRBD1 (5 bases). CDR3 size: 15 residues. V was shortened by 6 bases and J by 4 bases, with 18 bases between the two germline ends. The CDR3 DNA reads as TGTGCCAGCAGCATGCGCCCCAGGGACGGCTATGGCTACACCTTC. Translating gives CASSMRPRDGYGYTF.

The genes are TRBV6-1 and TRBJ1-5; perhaps TRBD1 as D (6 bases). This CDR3 region has 16 residues. In germline, CDR1 is MNHNS, CDR2 SASEGT. Trimming removed 5 bases from V and 4 bases from J, with 18 bases in between. The CDR3 is CASSPLTGGGNQPQHF. DNA for the CDR3: TGTGCCAGCAGTCCGCTGACAGGAGGGGGTAATCAGCCCCAGCATTTT.

The chain joins TRBV2 to TRBJ1-6; TRBD1 might be the D (5 bases). V was trimmed by 6 bases and J by 4 bases, leaving 10 bases between them. In germline, CDR1 is SNHLY, CDR2 FYNNEI. This CDR3 is 14 amino acids long. The DNA of the CDR3 is TGTGCCAGCAGGAGGGACGGTTATAATTCACCCCTCCACTTT. It codes for CASRRDGYNSPLHF.

As regards this clonotype: At one of its ends the junction is not consistent with the germline gene, which may arise from a read error. The chain is built from TRBV7-8 and TRBJ2-7; D possibly matches TRBD1 or TRBD2 (6 bases each). Per the germline V gene, CDR1 is SGHVS and CDR2 is FQNEAQ. This CDR3 comprises 12 residues. The CDR3, as DNA: TGTGCCAGCAGCTTAACGGGGGCTCCCTCGGACTTC. Protein sequence: CASSLTGAPSDF.

The chain uses TRBV7-9 and TRBJ1-1; D uncertain. This CDR3 comprises 16 residues. V gave up 4 bases and J gave up 0 bases, with 15 bases separating them. CDR1 and CDR2 (germline): SEHNR, FQNEAQ (reference sequence). The CDR3 region is CASSSTRVPLNTEAFF. Written as DNA, the CDR3 is TGTGCCAGCAGCTCGACCCGGGTCCCTTTGAACACTGAAGCTTTCTTT.